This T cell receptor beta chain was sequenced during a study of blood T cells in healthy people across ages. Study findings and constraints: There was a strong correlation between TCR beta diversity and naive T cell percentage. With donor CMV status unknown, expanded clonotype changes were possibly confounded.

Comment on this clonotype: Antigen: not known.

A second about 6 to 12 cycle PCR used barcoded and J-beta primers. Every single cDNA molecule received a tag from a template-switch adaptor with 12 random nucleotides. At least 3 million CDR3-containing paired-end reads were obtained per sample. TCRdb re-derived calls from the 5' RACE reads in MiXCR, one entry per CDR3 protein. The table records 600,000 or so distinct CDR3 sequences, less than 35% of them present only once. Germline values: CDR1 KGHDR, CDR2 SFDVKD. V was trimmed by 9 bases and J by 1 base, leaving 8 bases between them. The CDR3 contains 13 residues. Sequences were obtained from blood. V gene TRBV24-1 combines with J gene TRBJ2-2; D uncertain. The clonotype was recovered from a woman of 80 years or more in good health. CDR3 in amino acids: CATRKGNTGELFF. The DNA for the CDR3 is TGTGCCACCCGGAAGGGGAACACCGGGGAGCTGTTTTTT.